This paragraph covers one TCR beta chain sequence. No cognate antigen has been identified for it. Base qualities are not at hand, and no much larger clone is one base apart. Reading from cysteine to phenylalanine, the CDR3 counts 13 amino acids. The sequence is cut down to CDR3 DNA, 39 bases in frame from base 1. Trimming removed 7 bases from V and 0 bases from J, leaving 9 bases between the germline ends. The germline V gene sets CDR1 to MGHDK and CDR2 to SYGVNS. The twin pairs came from the European Cystic Fibrosis Twin and Sibling Study Cohort, a cohort that recruited patients from 150 to 200 CF clinics across 14 European countries. Zygosity and CFTR genotype were verified in-house, and zygosity was tested by multiplex PCR of nine short tandem repeat loci. Peripheral blood was sampled from each twin, and clinical parameters were recorded on the day of blood sampling. Phenol/chloroform extraction was used to isolate genomic DNA from peripheral blood cells, and the DNA was then kept in TE buffer at 4 degrees C.

TCR beta CDR3 regions were amplified by multiplex PCR using the immunoSEQ immune profiling system, following the manufacturer's instructions. An Illumina NextSeq system was used for sequencing. The study's processing was this. The immunoSEQ Analyzer platform handled processing of the sequence data, and clonality was calculated by taking the square root of Simpson's index of productive rearrangements. Jensen-Shannon distance served as the measure of similarity in V and J usage, while OLGA was used to compute CDR3 generation probabilities. Shared CDR3 sequences were searched in the immuneACCESS database (August 2020) and in VDJdb (December 2020). Sourced from immuneACCESS, this table was stored by TCRdb with only in-frame sequences that have V and J called. A share of the clones is absent; for the studies checked, an unresolved V gene accounts for under half, and the remainder has no known explanation. From that table come the V and J calls and clone size; the DNA was used to work out D and trimming. This sample is represented by around 33,000 clones; nearly 85% of them were singletons. Roughly 1.5% of the sample is held by the ten biggest clonotypes.

This sample is part of a study of monozygotic twins with cystic fibrosis (dated by TCRdb to the early 2020s). At the level of the whole study: Barcoded libraries were prepared from approximately 3 micrograms of fragmented DNA with roughly 15 PCR cycles. To assess genetic influence on V and J gene usage, the study compared TCR beta repertoires within and across 16 monozygotic twin pairs with cystic fibrosis. The cohort included ten female and six male twin pairs, mostly children and adolescents, aged about 2.0 to 40 years with a median of roughly 10 years. On the day of blood sampling, twins were ranked among 1,060 cohort participants for weight-for-height and for FEVPerc (FEV1 disease centile). Data for three of the twin pairs had previously been reported in another context.

What the authors observed across the whole study: The greatest similarity to the co-twin was observed for V gene usage in 13 of 16 pairs and for J usage in 8 of 16 pairs, which suggested genetic constraints. The cohort was small, and the number of shared CDR3s showed no association with age, concordance or disease severity. Significantly higher nucleotide-identical clonotype sharing was observed within monozygotic CF twin pairs than between unrelated CF individuals (P = 0.000026, Mann-Whitney). Simpson clonality was found to be generally low (median 0.0095), suggesting a naive-dominated repertoire, although higher clonality was observed in the most severely affected patients.

Recombination joined TRBV25-1 with TRBJ1-2; TRBD1 might be the D gene, on 5 matching bases. Sequenced: blood. The receptor's source is a girl aged 2 to 9 with cystic fibrosis. The sequenced DNA is TGTGCCAGCACTCTGGGGGCTAACTATGGCTACACCTTC. It translates as CASTLGANYGYTF.